This T cell receptor beta chain was captured in a study of T cell clones after liver transplantation. About the study: Standard immunosuppression, with no induction, continued until 12-24 months after transplant. Study-wide results and caveats: Migration into the graft, not deletion, may explain lost graft donor-reactive T cells.

Assay used: immunoSEQ multiplex PCR; TCRdb lists only in-frame clones, some missing. The sample lists 500 or so clones, about 38% occurring once. From germline, CDR1 is SGHTA and CDR2 FQGNSA. The V and J ends lost 6 bases and 6 bases, in that order; junction bases with no gene match: 4. The CDR3 is made up of 14 amino acids. Alloreactive TCRbeta sequences came from sequencing proliferating CFSE-low cells in the MLR. Graft donor PBMCs, splenocytes, lymph-node cells, or third-party PBMCs stimulated pre-transplant recipient cells. This clone rates as medium-sized. Its specificity is not known. The sequencing sample was made of CD8+ T cells from cultured PBMCs. The origin of this receptor is a human patient who received a liver transplant. Some of these T cells may belong to the graft donor. V usage is TRBV7-2 and J usage is TRBJ2-1; TRBD2 matches 11 bases. Here the CDR3 DNA reads TGTGCCAGCAGATCTAGCGGGAGGCCCAATGAGCAGTTCTTC. It codes for CASRSSGRPNEQFF.